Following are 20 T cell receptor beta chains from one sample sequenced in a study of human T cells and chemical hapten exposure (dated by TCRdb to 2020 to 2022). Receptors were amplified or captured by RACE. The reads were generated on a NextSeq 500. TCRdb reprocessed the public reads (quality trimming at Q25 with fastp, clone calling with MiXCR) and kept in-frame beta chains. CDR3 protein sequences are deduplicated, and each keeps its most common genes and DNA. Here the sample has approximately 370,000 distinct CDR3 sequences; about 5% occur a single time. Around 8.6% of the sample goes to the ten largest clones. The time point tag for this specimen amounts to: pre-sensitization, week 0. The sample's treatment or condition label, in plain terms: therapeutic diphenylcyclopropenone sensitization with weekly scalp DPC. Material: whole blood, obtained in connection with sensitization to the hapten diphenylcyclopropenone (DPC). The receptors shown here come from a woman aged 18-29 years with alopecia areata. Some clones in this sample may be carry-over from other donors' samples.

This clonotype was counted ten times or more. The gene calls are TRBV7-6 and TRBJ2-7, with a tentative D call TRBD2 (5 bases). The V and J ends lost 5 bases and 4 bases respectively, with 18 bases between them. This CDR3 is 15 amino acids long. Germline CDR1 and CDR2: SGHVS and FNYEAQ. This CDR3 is CASSRANGGGYEQYF. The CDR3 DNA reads TGTGCCAGCAGCCGTGCCAATGGTGGCGGGTACGAGCAGTACTTC.

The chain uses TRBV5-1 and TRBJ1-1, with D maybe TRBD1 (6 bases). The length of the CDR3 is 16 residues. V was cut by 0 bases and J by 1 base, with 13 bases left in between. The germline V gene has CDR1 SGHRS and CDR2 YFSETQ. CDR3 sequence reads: CASSLAVQGRNTEAFF. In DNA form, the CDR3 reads TGCGCCAGCAGCTTGGCAGTACAGGGAAGGAACACTGAAGCTTTCTTT.

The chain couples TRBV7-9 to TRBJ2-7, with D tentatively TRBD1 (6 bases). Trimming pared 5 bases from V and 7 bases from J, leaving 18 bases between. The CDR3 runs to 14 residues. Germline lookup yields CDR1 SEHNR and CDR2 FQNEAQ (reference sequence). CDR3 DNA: TGTGCCAGCAGCGCAAGTATCCAGGGGTTTGAGCAGTACTTC. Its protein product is CASSASIQGFEQYF.

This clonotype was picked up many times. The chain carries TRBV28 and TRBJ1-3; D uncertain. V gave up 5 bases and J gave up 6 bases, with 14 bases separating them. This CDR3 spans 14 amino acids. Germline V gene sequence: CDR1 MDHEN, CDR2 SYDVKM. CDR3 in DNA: TGTGCCAGCAGTACTCCGGGGAGTGCAAACACCATATATTTT. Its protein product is CASSTPGSANTIYF.

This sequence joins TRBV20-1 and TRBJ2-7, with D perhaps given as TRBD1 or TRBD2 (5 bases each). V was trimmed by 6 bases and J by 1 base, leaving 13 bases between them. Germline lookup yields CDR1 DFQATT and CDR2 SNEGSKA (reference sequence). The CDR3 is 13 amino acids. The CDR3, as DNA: TGCAGTGCCCTTCCAGGGAGTTCCTACGAGCAGTACTTC. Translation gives CSALPGSSYEQYF.

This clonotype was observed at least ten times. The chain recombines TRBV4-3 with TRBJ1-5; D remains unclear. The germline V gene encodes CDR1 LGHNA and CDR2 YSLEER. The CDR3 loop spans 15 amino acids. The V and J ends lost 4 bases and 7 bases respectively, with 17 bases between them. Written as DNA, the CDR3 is TGCGCCAGCAGCCCCCAAAGCCTCGGACGGCAGCCCCAGCATTTT. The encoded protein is CASSPQSLGRQPQHF.

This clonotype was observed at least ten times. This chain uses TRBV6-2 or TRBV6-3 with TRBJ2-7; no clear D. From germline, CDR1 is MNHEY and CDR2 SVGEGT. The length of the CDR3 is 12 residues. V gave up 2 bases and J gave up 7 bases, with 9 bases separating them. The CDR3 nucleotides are TGTGCCAGCAGTTACACACGACTTGAGCAGTACTTC. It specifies CASSYTRLEQYF.

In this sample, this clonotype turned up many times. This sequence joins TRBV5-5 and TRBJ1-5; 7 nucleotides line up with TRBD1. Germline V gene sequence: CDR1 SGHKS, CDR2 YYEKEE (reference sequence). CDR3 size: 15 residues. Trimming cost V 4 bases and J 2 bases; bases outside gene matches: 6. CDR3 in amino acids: CASSPGTARNQPQHF. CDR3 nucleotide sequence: TGTGCCAGCAGCCCAGGGACAGCTCGCAATCAGCCCCAGCATTTT.

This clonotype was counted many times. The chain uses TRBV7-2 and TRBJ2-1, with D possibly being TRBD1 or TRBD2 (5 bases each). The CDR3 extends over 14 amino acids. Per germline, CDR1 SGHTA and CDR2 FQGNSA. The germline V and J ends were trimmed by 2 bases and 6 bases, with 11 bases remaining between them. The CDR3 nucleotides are TGTGCCAGCAGCTTATGGGTTGGGGGCAATGAGCAGTTCTTC. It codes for CASSLWVGGNEQFF.

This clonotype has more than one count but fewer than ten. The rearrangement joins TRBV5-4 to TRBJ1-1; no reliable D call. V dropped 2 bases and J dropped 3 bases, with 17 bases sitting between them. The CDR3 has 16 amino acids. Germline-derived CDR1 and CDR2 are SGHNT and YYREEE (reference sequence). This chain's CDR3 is CASSFRKGSSYTEAFF. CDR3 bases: TGTGCCAGCAGCTTCAGGAAGGGAAGTTCATACACTGAAGCTTTCTTT.

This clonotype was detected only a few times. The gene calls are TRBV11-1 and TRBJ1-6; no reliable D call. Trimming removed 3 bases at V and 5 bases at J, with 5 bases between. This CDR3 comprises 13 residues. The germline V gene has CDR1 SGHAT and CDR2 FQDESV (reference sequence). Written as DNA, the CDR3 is TGTGCCAGCAGCTTCAACCATAATTCACCCCTCCACTTT. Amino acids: CASSFNHNSPLHF. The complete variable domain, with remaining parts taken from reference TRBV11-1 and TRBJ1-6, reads EAEVAQSPRYKITEKSQAVAFWCDPISGHATLYWYRQILGQGPELLVQFQDESVVDDSQLPKDRFSAERLKGVDSTLKIQPAELGDSAMYLCASSFNHNSPLHFGNGTRLTVT.

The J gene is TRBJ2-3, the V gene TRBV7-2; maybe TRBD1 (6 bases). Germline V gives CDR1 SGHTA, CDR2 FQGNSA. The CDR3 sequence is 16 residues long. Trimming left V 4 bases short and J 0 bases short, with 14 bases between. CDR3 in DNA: TGTGCCAGCAGCTCCCAGGGGAGCTCTAGCACAGATACGCAGTATTTT. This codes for CASSSQGSSSTDTQYF.

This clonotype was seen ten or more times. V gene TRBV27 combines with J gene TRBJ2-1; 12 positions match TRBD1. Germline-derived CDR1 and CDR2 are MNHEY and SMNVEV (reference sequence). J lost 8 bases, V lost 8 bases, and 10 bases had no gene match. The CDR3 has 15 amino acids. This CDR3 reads CASYPWDRGLDEQFF. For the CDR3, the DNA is TGTGCCAGCTATCCGTGGGACAGGGGGCTGGATGAGCAGTTCTTC.

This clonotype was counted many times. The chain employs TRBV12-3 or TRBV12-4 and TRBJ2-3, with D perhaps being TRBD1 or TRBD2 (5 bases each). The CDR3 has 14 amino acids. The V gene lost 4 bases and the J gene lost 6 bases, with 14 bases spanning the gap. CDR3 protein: CASSSGASRDTQYF. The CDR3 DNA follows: TGTGCCAGCAGTTCCGGGGCCTCACGGGATACGCAGTATTTT.

CDR3 DNA sequence: TGTGCCAGCAGTTACTTGACCGGGAGCTCCTACGAGCAGTACTTC. It encodes CASSYLTGSSYEQYF. The chain uses TRBV6-6 and TRBJ2-7; TRBD2 might be the D (6 bases). This CDR3 spans 15 amino acids. CDR1 is MNHNY, CDR2 SVGAGI, per germline (reference sequence). Between the trimmed V and J ends, which lost 1 base and 0 bases, there was a span of 10 bases.

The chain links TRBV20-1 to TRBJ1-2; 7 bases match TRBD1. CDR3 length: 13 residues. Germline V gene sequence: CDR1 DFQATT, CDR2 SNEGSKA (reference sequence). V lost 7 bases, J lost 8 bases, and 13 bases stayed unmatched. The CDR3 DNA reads TGCAGTGGTGTACAGGGGAAATTAAGCGGCTACACCTTC. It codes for CSGVQGKLSGYTF.

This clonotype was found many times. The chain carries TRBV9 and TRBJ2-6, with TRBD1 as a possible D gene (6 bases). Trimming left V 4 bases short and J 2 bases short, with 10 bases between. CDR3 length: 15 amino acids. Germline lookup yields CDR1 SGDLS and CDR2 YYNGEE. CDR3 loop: CASSRGDTGANVLTF. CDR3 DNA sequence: TGTGCCAGCAGCCGAGGGGACACTGGGGCCAACGTCCTGACTTTC.

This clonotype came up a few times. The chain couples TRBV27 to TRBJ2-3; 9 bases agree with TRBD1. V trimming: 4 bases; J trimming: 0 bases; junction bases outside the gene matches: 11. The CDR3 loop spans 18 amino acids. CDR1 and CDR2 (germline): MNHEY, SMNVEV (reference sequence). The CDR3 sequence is CASSYGTGIPSSTDTQYF. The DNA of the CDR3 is TGTGCCAGCAGTTACGGGACAGGGATCCCATCTAGCACAGATACGCAGTATTTT.

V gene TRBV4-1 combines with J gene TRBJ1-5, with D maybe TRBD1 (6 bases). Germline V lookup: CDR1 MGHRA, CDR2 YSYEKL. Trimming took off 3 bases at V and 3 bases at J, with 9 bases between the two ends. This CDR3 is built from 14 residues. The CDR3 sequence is CASSQGDINQPQHF. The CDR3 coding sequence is TGCGCCAGCAGCCAGGGGGACATCAATCAGCCCCAGCATTTT.

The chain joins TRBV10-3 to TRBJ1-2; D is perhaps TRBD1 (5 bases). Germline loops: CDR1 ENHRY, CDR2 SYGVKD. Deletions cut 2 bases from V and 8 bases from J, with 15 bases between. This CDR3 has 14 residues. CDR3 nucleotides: TGTGCCATCAGTGAGCGGATGGGGGACGGAGGCTACACCTTC. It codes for CAISERMGDGGYTF.